The clone carrying this T cell receptor beta chain was seen only once. Seattle's enrolled individuals joined amid active infection and were then monitored longitudinally. Per the authors' pipeline: Estimation of nucleated cell counts relied on the amplification of reference gene primers. Generated by immunoSEQ multiplex PCR, the TCRdb table keeps only in-frame clones and is missing some. V and J calls and clone size are copied from that table; D and trimming were computed from the DNA. The sample records about 250,000 clones, about 82% being singletons. This record comes from a study of blood T cell repertoires in COVID-19. Across the study: There were acute and convalescent COVID-19 samples, and they came from the United States, Italy and Spain. Sample material is recorded as cDNA or gDNA derived from T cells, B-cell-depleted T cells, or PBMCs.

The trim removed 5 bases at V and 10 bases at J, leaving 6 bases unmatched. The CDR3 length is 14 residues. CDR1 is MNHNY and CDR2 is SVGAGI in the germline V gene (reference sequence). This TCR came from a woman older than 75 with COVID-19, enrolled during active disease. Source material: peripheral blood. The chain carries TRBV6-6 and TRBJ1-6; TRBD1 matches at 9 bases. CDR3: CASSDDRGNSPLHF. CDR3 bases: TGTGCCAGCAGTGACGACAGGGGGAACTCACCCCTCCACTTT.